A single TCR beta chain is shown here with its context. Individuals aged about 18 to 89 years were recruited from 24 US areas. Assignments of participants to cohorts depended upon their own reported clinical history. The data originate from a study of blood T cell repertoires in COVID-19. Study-wide background: Sites across the United States, Italy and Spain contributed samples from acute and convalescent COVID-19.

Data came from immunoSEQ multiplex PCR; TCRdb stores just in-frame clones and leaves some out. The sample contains roughly 400,000 clones, approximately 90% of which appear only once. After removal of 3 bases from V and 11 bases from J, the junction contained 9 bases not matched to a gene. Germline V gene sequence: CDR1 ENHRY, CDR2 SYGVKD. The CDR3 extends over 14 amino acids. The TCR originated in a woman between 50 and 59 years old who had recovered from COVID-19. This rearrangement joins TRBV10-3 to TRBJ1-1; 10 nucleotides match TRBD1. Sequencing was performed on PBMCs or T cells enriched from blood (not recorded which). The CDR3 DNA sequence: TGTGCCATCAGTGACCCGGGACAGGGGTTGGTGGCTTTCTTT. Its protein is CAISDPGQGLVAFF.